A single TCR beta chain is shown here with its context. The antigen remains unidentified. This likely came from a read error, as a far larger clone is one base away. Every patient had bone marrow sampled while the disease was active. This CDR3 contains 15 residues. The germline V gene has CDR1 SGHAT and CDR2 FQDESV (reference sequence). The V and J ends lost 4 bases and 2 bases respectively, with 13 bases between them. The source of the sample is a study of read filtering for tumor transcriptome and immune sequencing. Study-wide context: Per sample, TCR-region reads ranged about 4 to 11 million by IR-seq, about 75 to 1,300 by RNA-seq. Study results and caveats: Single-read clonotypes: about 81.9% of IR-seq clonotypes (around 3.6% of reads), about 75% of RNA-seq clonotypes (roughly 49% of reads).

Molecular barcoded adaptors covering alpha/delta and beta/gamma chains were used on about 0.4 ug RNA. A single record per CDR3 protein comes from TCRdb applying MiXCR to the reads. The table records about 35,000 distinct CDR3 sequences, roughly an eighth of them present only once. Sequencing was done on a sample of a population of CD138-negative cells sorted from bone marrow. The TCR sequence derives from a donor at least 40 years old with multiple myeloma. This chain connects TRBV11-1 to TRBJ2-3, with D possibly being TRBD1 or TRBD2 (5 bases each). The CDR3 region is CASSSSGPNTDTQYF. The DNA for the CDR3 is TGTGCCAGCAGCTCTTCGGGACCGAACACAGATACGCAGTATTTT.